This T cell receptor (beta chain) was found in a study of blood T cell repertoires in COVID-19. Repertoires were generated with immunoSEQ multiplex PCR, while TCRdb's copy carries only in-frame clones and drops some. The sample comprises some 240,000 clones, roughly four fifths of which are singletons, and less than 6% rests with the top ten. CDR1 SGDLS and CDR2 YYNGEE come from the germline V gene. V lost 4 bases and J 5 bases, leaving 19 bases between the germline ends. The CDR3 covers 15 residues. The material sequenced was peripheral blood. The receptor comes from a woman aged 70-85 years with COVID-19, enrolled during active disease. This rearrangement joins TRBV9 to TRBJ2-7, with D possibly TRBD1 on 5 matching bases. This CDR3 reads CASSTGHPNSNEQYF. The DNA for the CDR3 is TGTGCCAGCAGCACCGGACACCCCAATTCCAACGAGCAGTACTTC.